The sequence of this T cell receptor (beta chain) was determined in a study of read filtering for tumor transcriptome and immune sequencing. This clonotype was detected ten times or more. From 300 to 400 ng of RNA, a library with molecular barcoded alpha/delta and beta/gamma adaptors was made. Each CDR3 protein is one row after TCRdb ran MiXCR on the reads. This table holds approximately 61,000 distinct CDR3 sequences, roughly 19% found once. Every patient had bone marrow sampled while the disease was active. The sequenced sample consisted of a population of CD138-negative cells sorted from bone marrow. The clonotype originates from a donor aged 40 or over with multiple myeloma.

Here the CDR3 reads CASRVTVTDSYEQYF. CDR3 bases: TGCGCCAGCAGGGTTACGGTTACAGACTCCTACGAGCAGTACTTC. J is TRBJ2-7 and V is TRBV5-1; D is undetermined. The CDR3 is 15 residues long. Per germline, CDR1 SGHRS and CDR2 YFSETQ. V was cut by 5 bases and J by 0 bases, with 15 bases left in between.